The present T cell receptor (beta chain) was sequenced within a study of cytomegalovirus exposure and HLA in healthy donors (dated by TCRdb to the late 2010s). Background for the entire study: In an earlier analysis of 550 to 750 of the donors, approximately 300 Gb of sequence data and 117 million unique TCR beta sequences from 180 million or so T cells were reported. Approximately 300 gigabases of sequencing data and 70 million to 95 million unique TCR sequences made up an early release that covered 500 to 650 HLA-typed donors. Among the roughly 400 genotyped donors, roughly 80% belonged to the genetic ancestry cluster associated with self-reported Caucasian donors. The aim of the study was to test whether cataloging public T cell receptors could identify signatures of past pathogen exposure. The study used immunosequencing to profile the T cell repertoires of 666 subjects and linked those repertoires to cytomegalovirus serostatus. In addition to the first cohort of approximately 650 subjects, a separate validation cohort of over 90 different subjects was used. To predict cytomegalovirus infection status, the study combined high-throughput TCR immunosequencing, statistical association of individual TCRs with disease status, and machine learning. In a later analysis, previously published TCR beta repertoires from hundreds of donors were re-analyzed and high-resolution HLA genotyping was added so that TCR occurrence patterns could be studied. Rather than using new phenotypic data, the later analysis identified candidate immune exposures from TCR beta sequences and from how often those sequences occurred across donors. In an earlier analysis of roughly 600 of the donors, high-throughput TCR beta sequencing was used to judge whether each TCR beta V gene segment behaved as functional or pseudogenic. Donor age, sex, ethnicity and CMV serostatus were compiled alongside the repertoire data. A later genetic analysis took genome-wide SNP genotypes for about three fifths of the roughly 700 donors and used that subset as a discovery cohort. Every repertoire in the discovery cohort had been generated on one and the same sequencing platform. HLA typing included class I and class II loci at four-digit resolution. The number of typed donors differed by locus: roughly 629-630 for A, B, C, DRB1 and DQB1; 522 for DQA1; some 610 for DPA1; and 400 to 480 for DPB1. Roughly 5 DR-DQ haplotypes were handled as single units for association and clustering because linkage in the cohort was strong. On average, roughly 240,000 unique TCR beta nucleotide sequences were sequenced per donor among 398 genotyped donors of the cohort, with roughly a sixth of those sequences being non-productive.

The cohort consisted of 600 to 750 healthy bone marrow donors. All cohort members were sampled while nominally healthy, although unrecorded immune exposures were likely present. The donor was CMV seropositive and belonged to the group of more than 250 seropositive cohort members. Each donor provided a peripheral blood sample, and peripheral blood mononuclear cells were used for TCR beta sequencing. The Qiagen DNeasy Blood Extraction Kit was used to extract genomic DNA from the blood cell samples. What the authors observed across the whole study: According to a later genetic analysis, donors in an Asian-associated ancestry cluster had fewer N-insertions in productive TCRs than the approximately 650-donor mean. A later genetic analysis associated a missense DCLRE1C variant with V-gene and J-gene trimming of TCR beta chains, and an independent cohort replicated the association. An earlier analysis of around 600 of the donors showed that most TCR beta V segments appeared in productive rearrangements either about 90% or about 30% of the time, which broadly matched IMGT annotations. Because counts were too low, roughly 16 rarely observed V segments, including chromosome 9 orphons, were excluded from the earlier analysis of roughly 580 of the donors. Several of the top co-occurrence clusters appeared to be linked to parvovirus B19, influenza, CMV and Epstein-Barr virus, according to a later analysis. A later analysis found that most CMV-associated TCR beta chains appeared HLA-restricted, with HLA associations seemingly driven largely by CMV exposure. In this cohort, only TCR beta chains were sequenced, and detectable features were limited by the absence of alpha or paired-chain data. A further reported finding was that TCR beta sequences accurately predicted the HLA-A and HLA-B alleles for most subjects in the first cohort. A later analysis associated 17,000 or so TCR beta sequences with specific HLA alleles at a false discovery rate of 0.05. Strong co-occurrence of HLA alleles, especially DR and DQ, made assigning TCR associations to individual alleles difficult. It was suggested by the authors that the approach could potentially be generalized to other disease states and immunological phenotypes. In both the original and validation cohorts, the classifier was reported to diagnose cytomegalovirus status with high specificity and sensitivity. Most TCR sequences were observed very rarely across donors, whereas some public TCRs were present in many individuals. Roughly uniform sequencing depth across donors was assumed in presence/absence analyses, although this assumption may not hold. A later analysis found that HLA-associated TCR beta chains were more clonally expanded and had lower generation probabilities than equally common non-associated chains. A cluster of highly shared sequence variants was judged likely to be a technical artifact of the sequencing pipeline. A total of 150 to 200 TCR beta chains were listed by the study as associated with cytomegalovirus. In vitro tests confirmed that a few of the cytomegalovirus-associated TCR beta chains recognize cytomegalovirus antigens. Linkage disequilibrium might explain the correlated functional status among segregating V segments, but an unknown experimental factor could not be ruled out. CMV serostatus was the only immune exposure information available for the cohort. A later analysis found that TCR association rates varied across HLA loci, with DRB1 alleles showing the most associated TCRs and HLA-C alleles the fewest. Because the 87-base-pair reads could not distinguish some IMGT-functional V segments, including TRBV6-2 and TRBV6-3, those segments were excluded. Because HLA typing was missing for some donors at each locus, association tests included only the typed subset.

About this clone itself: No antigen is known for it. No quality values exist for individual bases; no much larger clone is one base distant.

Libraries were made using the immunoSEQ multiplex PCR assay. A mixture of 60 forward primers for TCR Vbeta segments and 13 reverse primers for TCR Jbeta segments was used in the multiplex PCR. The CDR3 region of rearranged TCR beta genes was amplified from genomic DNA with a multiplex PCR assay. Amplified TCR beta libraries were sequenced as 87-base-pair reads on the Illumina HiSeq System. The study's processing was this. In a later analysis, tens of millions of unique TCR beta chains were counted across the approximately 670 repertoires, and around 10 million of these chains were shared by at least two donors. To remove PCR and sequencing errors, raw reads were error-corrected and collapsed into unique sequences using a nearest-neighbor algorithm that merged closely related sequences. CDR3 sequences were aligned to IMGT reference sequences to assign V, D and J gene segments. For a sequence to be retained, a match of at least six nucleotides to both a V gene segment and a J gene segment was required. Rearrangements were called productive when the CDR3 lacked stop codons and stayed in frame with V and J; all others were non-productive. CDR3 was defined by IMGT convention, running from the second conserved V-encoded cysteine to the conserved J-encoded phenylalanine. Sequences without an unambiguous match to a single V gene segment were excluded from the earlier analysis of several hundred of the donors. In an earlier analysis of 587 of the donors, V segments were called functional above 56.7% productive rearrangements and were called segregating when the between-donor standard deviation exceeded 5%. A statistical classification framework was built for diagnosing cytomegalovirus status from the catalog of TCR beta chain sequences. In a later analysis, TCR nucleotide sequences were compared against IMGT/GENE-DB human TR gene sequences so that V and J genes could be assigned. Using the TCRdist pipeline, a later analysis assigned CDR3 sequences along with most-parsimonious VDJ recombination scenarios. In a later analysis, each TCR beta chain was defined by its CDR3 amino acid sequence together with its V-gene family, and reads lacking a unique V-gene family were excluded. As a way to deal with suspected cross-contamination and a sequencing artifact, a later analysis dropped 592 nucleotide sequences that were highly shared and had low generation probability. For each public chain, a later analysis derived a clonal expansion index from normalized ranks of inferred template counts within each repertoire. A later analysis computed generation probabilities with a VDJ recombination model fitted to out-of-frame rearrangements, and checked the results against IGoR. In a later analysis, hypergeometric tests were used to score TCR-TCR, TCR-HLA and TCR-CMV co-occurrence, with a repertoire-size bias correction applied to TCR pairs. In a later analysis, false discovery rates were estimated by permuting HLA or CMV assignments 20 times. In a later analysis, co-occurring TCRs were grouped with DBSCAN, and TCRdist sequence similarity was added when clustering was performed within HLA-allele-positive subsets. Co-occurrence clustering excluded repertoires with fewer than 30,000 or more than 120,000 public chains, plus five with anomalous nucleotide sharing. The source is immuneACCESS, and TCRdb retained only in-frame sequences with V and J called. Part of the clones is not carried over; for the studies checked, unresolved V genes explain less than half of this, and the remainder is unexplained. V and J calls plus clone size are reproduced from that table; the DNA served to infer D and trimming. In all, the sample holds about 130,000 clones, and roughly 70% of those were seen once. The leading ten clones occupy around 7% of the sample.

The junction carries 15 bases between V and J, which are trimmed by 3 bases and 7 bases respectively. From the cysteine up to the phenylalanine, the CDR3 has a length of 15 residues. Only the CDR3 portion is preserved as DNA: 45 bases, with reading frame beginning at the first base. From a lookup of the germline V gene (reference sequence), CDR1 and CDR2 are MNHEY and SMNVEV. Sequences were obtained from PBMCs. Recombination linked TRBV27 to TRBJ2-2; the D gene is perhaps TRBD2, on 6 matching bases. This clonotype was sampled from a man aged 40-49 years in good health and CMV-seropositive. Here is the DNA: TGTGCCAGCAGTTTGGCGGGGTTGGAGAGCGGGGAGCTGTTTTTT. Its translation reads: CASSLAGLESGELFF.